Shown below are 18 T cell receptor beta chains from a single sample sequenced in a study of T cells expressing NK-cell markers. TCRdb reprocessed the 5' RACE reads and stores each CDR3 protein as one record, lacking DNA. The sample table sets out around 470,000 distinct CDR3 sequences. Sequencing used blood T cells: a sorted CD56 or NKG2C T cell subset, CD4+ or CD8+ T cells, or bulk PBMC T cells (not recorded which). The origin of the receptors is a woman aged 45-65 years in good health.

The rearrangement joins TRBV10-3 to TRBJ1-3; TCRdb names TRBD1, which stays unverified in the absence of DNA. This CDR3 has 15 residues. Germline values: CDR1 ENHRY, CDR2 SYGVKD. CDR3 in amino acids: CAIRDRATSGNTIYF.

The CDR3 region is CASSHLEGTQYF. V usage is TRBV14 and J usage is TRBJ2-5; TCRdb outputs TRBD2, but without DNA this stays unchecked. The CDR3 has 12 amino acids. Germline CDR1 reads SGHDN; CDR2 reads FVKESK.

This chain uses TRBV5-1 with TRBJ2-5; TCRdb proposes TRBD2, but this gene call is untestable without DNA. Germline loops: CDR1 SGHRS, CDR2 YFSETQ. CDR3 length: 14 amino acids. The CDR3 sequence is CASSSPKAGETQYF.

The chain uses TRBV3-1 and TRBJ2-5. The germline V gene encodes CDR1 LGHDT and CDR2 YNNKEL (reference sequence). The CDR3 spans 13 residues. CDR3 loop: CASSPDLIVTQYF.

The V call is TRBV11-2, the J call TRBJ2-7; there is no DNA to check the TCRdb D call of TRBD1. The CDR3 runs to 17 residues. The germline gives CDR1 SGHAT, CDR2 FQNNGV. The CDR3 sequence: CASSLDGEGTSRIEQYF.

This chain joins TRBV5-1 and TRBJ2-5; as DNA is missing, the TRBD2 call by TCRdb cannot be tested. Germline-derived CDR1 and CDR2 are SGHRS and YFSETQ. The CDR3 is 13 amino acids. CDR3 sequence reads: CASSTSGQETQYF.

The genes are TRBV20-1 and TRBJ2-3; TCRdb's assignment of TRBD2 cannot be checked, as there is no DNA. The CDR3 loop spans 15 amino acids. The V gene's germline CDR1 is DFQATT and CDR2 SNEGSKA (reference sequence). CDR3 loop: CSARDGSGSTDTQYF.

J is TRBJ1-2 and V is TRBV12-3 or TRBV12-4; absent DNA, TCRdb's TRBD1 call cannot be checked. The CDR3 loop spans 13 amino acids. The CDR3 is CAKGKGYGYGYTF.

This chain joins TRBV6-1 and TRBJ2-3. CDR1 and CDR2 from the germline V gene are MNHNS and SASEGT. The CDR3 consists of 15 residues. CDR3: CASSVTGTSIDTQYF.

The chain is built from TRBV6-2 or TRBV6-3 and TRBJ1-2. The CDR3 is 12 residues long. CDR1 is MNHEY and CDR2 is SVGEGT in the germline V gene. CDR3: CASKDVGYGYTF.

This chain uses TRBV29-1 with TRBJ1-2; TCRdb's D call of TRBD1 is untestable without DNA. Germline CDR1 reads SQVTM; CDR2 reads ANQGSEA. The CDR3 loop spans 14 amino acids. The CDR3 is CSVEALGGEHGYTF.

The chain couples TRBV9 to TRBJ2-1; TCRdb indicates TRBD2, and absent DNA this call remains unverified. There are 16 residues in the CDR3. Germline V gene lookup returns CDR1 SGDLS and CDR2 YYNGEE. CDR3 loop: CASSARGTSGGTEQFF.

This chain connects TRBV19 to TRBJ2-7; the TCRdb D gene call, TRBD2, has no DNA to confirm it. CDR1 and CDR2 (germline): LNHDA, SQIVND (reference sequence). The CDR3 loop spans 13 amino acids. The CDR3 is CASSWSPNYEQYF.

The J gene is TRBJ2-2, the V gene TRBV7-9; TCRdb selects TRBD1, and the lack of DNA leaves this call unchecked. Germline CDR1 is SEHNR and CDR2 is FQNEAQ (reference sequence). This CDR3 spans 15 amino acids. The CDR3 is CASSLGAAGTGELFF.

This sequence joins TRBV12-3 or TRBV12-4 and TRBJ2-1; TCRdb selects TRBD1, and the lack of DNA leaves this call unchecked. The CDR3 has 17 residues. The CDR3 spells CASSKTRGGASYNEQFF.

V and J are TRBV2 and TRBJ2-1; TCRdb returns TRBD1, unconfirmable since there is no DNA. CDR1 is SNHLY, CDR2 FYNNEI, per germline. The CDR3 sequence is 13 residues long. CDR3 protein: CASSVDIPNEQFF.

CDR3 sequence reads: CASSSNQGISTIYF. The chain has TRBV11-3 and TRBJ1-3; TCRdb's D call of TRBD1 is untestable without DNA. CDR1 and CDR2 from the germline V gene are SGHNT and YENEEA. The CDR3 sequence is 14 residues long.

This chain connects TRBV5-1 to TRBJ2-3; the D call of TRBD2 rests on TCRdb alone, since no DNA is present to check it. CDR1 SGHRS and CDR2 YFSETQ come from the germline V gene. CDR3 length equals 14 residues. CDR3 in amino acids: CASSTPRDPDTQYF.